These 8 T cell receptor beta chains were all obtained from the same sample, sequenced in a study of T-cell reconstitution after alpha-beta-depleted transplantation in children (dated by TCRdb to the mid-2010s). Library method: PCR. The reads were generated on an Illumina HiSeq 2500. TCR library preparation used molecular barcoding, with unique molecular identifiers applied to normalize quantification of the TCRbeta repertoire. TCRdb itself trimmed the public reads at Q25 with fastp, ran MiXCR and retained productive beta chains. Rows are combined by CDR3 protein, so each entry shows the most common genes and DNA. Here the sample has around 530,000 distinct CDR3 sequences; about 30% occur a single time. The biggest ten clones account for 2% to 2.5% of the sample. The sample here was PBMCs from the stem cell graft donor, taken from the stem cell graft. The receptors here all came from a human donor who donated a stem cell graft to a child with aplastic anemia.

The rearrangement joins TRBV18 to TRBJ2-4; weak D call: TRBD1 (6 bases). Germline CDR1 KGHSH, CDR2 LQKENI. Trimming cost V 2 bases and J 7 bases, with 15 bases left between them. The CDR3 covers 15 residues. CDR3: CASSPIGLQGNIQYF. The CDR3 DNA reads as TGTGCCAGCTCACCAATAGGGTTGCAGGGGAACATTCAGTACTTC.

This clonotype has more than one count but fewer than ten. The chain couples TRBV29-1 to TRBJ1-2, with 7 bases matching TRBD1. V lost 4 bases, J lost 5 bases, and 7 bases stayed unmatched. CDR1 and CDR2 from the germline V gene are SQVTM and ANQGSEA. The CDR3 sequence is 13 residues long. The CDR3 protein is CSVGTGTEYGYTF. The CDR3, as DNA: TGCAGCGTTGGGACCGGGACAGAGTATGGCTACACCTTC.

This clonotype was seen only a few times. One end of the junction is discordant with germline, which a read error may explain. The rearrangement uses TRBV11-2 and TRBJ2-1, with no clear D. Germline V CDR1 and CDR2: SGHAT, FQNNGV. The CDR3 covers 12 residues. The CDR3 reads CASSLNNVGVLF. CDR3 DNA: TGTGCCAGCAGCCTCAATAACGTTGGTGTGCTCTTC.

This clonotype was detected a few times. V is TRBV4-2 and J is TRBJ2-3, with 8 positions matching TRBD2. J gave up 1 base and V 4 bases, and 13 bases lay outside the gene matches. The germline gives CDR1 LGHNA, CDR2 YNFKEQ. The CDR3 runs 18 residues. The CDR3 DNA follows: TGTGCCAGCAGCCTACCCCAATCGGCGGGAGGAGGCACAGATACGCAGTATTTT. Its protein is CASSLPQSAGGGTDTQYF.

This chain uses TRBV7-6 with TRBJ2-1; 7 bases agree with TRBD2. With 6 bases clipped from V and 0 bases from J, the junction kept 14 bases outside the gene matches. This CDR3 is built from 18 residues. Germline V gene data show CDR1 as SGHVS and CDR2 as FNYEAQ. CDR3 sequence reads: CASSSVLARRISYNEQFF. The CDR3 region has the DNA TGTGCCAGCAGTTCGGTACTAGCGAGACGTATCTCCTACAATGAGCAGTTCTTC.

This clonotype has more than one count but fewer than ten. The gene calls are TRBV20-1 and TRBJ1-6; the D is unclear. The CDR3 is made up of 14 amino acids. Germline V lookup: CDR1 DFQATT, CDR2 SNEGSKA (reference sequence). The V end was cut by 3 bases, the J end by 7 bases, with 13 bases between. The chain's CDR3 is CSARVARNNSPLHF. CDR3 DNA sequence: TGCAGTGCTAGGGTAGCCAGGAACAATTCACCCCTCCACTTT.

This clonotype has just a few counts. The V and J genes are TRBV20-1 and TRBJ1-1; D remains unclear. Germline V lookup: CDR1 DFQATT, CDR2 SNEGSKA (reference sequence). There are 12 residues in the CDR3. Trimming left V 6 bases short and J 0 bases short, with 8 bases between. This CDR3 is CSAHRLNTEAFF. As DNA, the CDR3 is TGCAGTGCCCACCGATTGAACACTGAAGCTTTCTTT.

CDR3 protein: CASSLLAYPDTQYF. The CDR3 coding sequence is TGTGCCAGCAGCCTCCTAGCGTACCCAGATACGCAGTATTTT. This chain uses TRBV6-1 with TRBJ2-3; D possibly corresponds to TRBD2 (6 bases). V shed 6 bases and J shed 4 bases, with 14 bases lying between them. This CDR3 region has 14 residues. Germline assignment: CDR1 MNHNS and CDR2 SASEGT.